Shown below are 9 T cell receptor beta chains from a single sample sequenced in a study of T cell responses to AZD1222 COVID-19 vaccine. TCRdb keeps only in-frame clones here, not all; method: immunoSEQ multiplex PCR. The sample has about 84,000 clones, nearly 90% seen once. Sequenced here: peripheral blood, sampled on day 0 of AZD1222 vaccination. The source of these receptors is an adult in good health.

This rearrangement joins TRBV6-5 to TRBJ1-5, with D possibly TRBD1 on 5 matching bases. CDR3 length: 14 amino acids. V lost 0 bases to trimming and J lost 4 bases, with 7 bases between them. Looked up from germline, CDR1 is MNHEY and CDR2 is SVGAGI. CDR3 region: CASSYSQGNQPQHF. The CDR3 nucleotides are TGTGCCAGCAGTTACTCCCAGGGAAATCAGCCCCAGCATTTT.

This sequence joins TRBV19 and TRBJ1-4; 7 nucleotides line up with TRBD1. The CDR3 has 17 amino acids. The J segment lost 3 bases and the V segment lost 3 bases, leaving 10 bases of the junction unmatched. The germline V gene encodes CDR1 LNHDA and CDR2 SQIVND (reference sequence). The CDR3: CASSMVEFGTANEKLFF. In DNA form, the CDR3 reads TGTGCCAGTAGTATGGTCGAATTTGGGACAGCTAATGAAAAACTGTTTTTT.

V gene TRBV6-4 combines with J gene TRBJ1-5, with D possibly TRBD1 on 6 matching bases. V gave up 3 bases and J gave up 5 bases, with 8 bases separating them. The CDR3 spans 13 residues. Germline CDR1 MRHNA, CDR2 SNTAGT. CDR3: CASSEGAYQPQHF. The CDR3 nucleotides read TGTGCCAGCAGTGAGGGGGCGTATCAGCCCCAGCATTTT.

This chain links TRBV2 with TRBJ2-6; D is uncertain. This CDR3 is built from 14 residues. CDR1 is SNHLY and CDR2 is FYNNEI in the germline V gene. Trimming removed 5 bases from V and 3 bases from J, with 8 bases in between. The CDR3: CASSSGFGANVLTF. The CDR3 bases are TGTGCCAGCAGTTCTGGGTTTGGGGCCAACGTCCTGACTTTC.

This chain uses TRBV19 with TRBJ2-2; D is ambiguous. The germline V and J ends were trimmed by 0 bases and 6 bases, with 11 bases remaining between them. This CDR3 is built from 15 residues. The germline V gene has CDR1 LNHDA and CDR2 SQIVND (reference sequence). CDR3 region: CASSIEGNVAGELFF. CDR3 in DNA: TGTGCCAGTAGTATAGAGGGCAATGTAGCCGGGGAGCTGTTTTTT.

This clone was seen more than once but under ten times. The gene calls are TRBV2 and TRBJ1-6, with unresolved D. The CDR3 totals 15 residues. Germline CDR1 and CDR2: SNHLY and FYNNEI. V was shortened by 5 bases and J by 5 bases, with 13 bases between the two germline ends. DNA for the CDR3: TGTGCCAGCAGTCCCCCCTCCAGAGATAATTCACCCCTCCACTTT. Amino acids: CASSPPSRDNSPLHF.

This chain joins TRBV21-1 and TRBJ1-1. TRBV21-1 is a documented pseudogene. There are 15 residues in the CDR3. The DNA for the CDR3 is TGTGCCAGCAGCAAAAGGGGGGACTCGCACACTGAAGCTTTCTTT. It translates to CASSKRGDSHTEAFF.

V and J are TRBV18 and TRBJ2-7; TRBD1 aligns across 7 bases. The V gene's germline CDR1 is KGHSH and CDR2 LQKENI. Trimming at V came to 6 bases and at J to 3 bases, leaving 5 bases not matched to a gene. This CDR3 is 13 amino acids long. The DNA of the CDR3 is TGTGCCAGCTCCCCCGGGACAGACTACGAGCAGTACTTC. It codes for CASSPGTDYEQYF. The full variable domain, completed using reference TRBV18 and TRBJ2-7, is NAGVMQNPRHLVRRRGQEARLRCSPMKGHSHVYWYRQLPEEGLKFMVYLQKENIIDESGMPKERFSAEFPKEGPSILRIQQVVRGDSAAYFCASSPGTDYEQYFGPGTRLTVT.

The genes are TRBV30 and TRBJ2-4; 9 bases are shared with TRBD2. Per the germline V gene, CDR1 is GTSNPN and CDR2 is SVGIG (reference sequence). CDR3 size: 16 residues. Losses at the gene ends were 3 bases for V and 2 bases for J; bases not matched to a gene: 8. DNA for the CDR3: TGTGCCTGGAGGGATACCAGCGGGAGGACCAAAAACATTCAGTACTTC. This translates into CAWRDTSGRTKNIQYF. Combining the CDR3 with reference TRBV30 and TRBJ2-4 gives the whole variable domain SQTIHQWPATLVQPVGSPLSLECTVEGTSNPNLYWYRQAAGRGLQLLFYSVGIGQISSEVPQNLSASRPQDRQFILSSKKLLLSDSGFYLCAWRDTSGRTKNIQYFGAGTRLSVL.